The rows below give T cell receptor beta chains drawn from one sample of a study of cytomegalovirus exposure and HLA in healthy donors. Assay: immunoSEQ multiplex PCR; the TCRdb copy retains only in-frame clones and omits some. The sample contains fewer than 200,000 clones, around three quarters of which appear only once. Sequenced input: PBMCs. The receptors here all came from a middle-aged man in good health and CMV-seronegative. Both conserved end residues are trimmed from each CDR3. Where a row states a size, it is once, few, many or the class of an expanded clone; other rows omit it.

clone_size | v_call | cdr3_aa
few | TRBV10-3 | AISSSGSRADTQY
. | TRBV30 | AWSGAPNTEAF
. | TRBV11-2 | ASSFGQALYSGNTIY
. | TRBV6-4 | ASSLAPYNEQF
. | TRBV7-9 | ASSRGLAGGETQY
once | TRBV7-9 | ASSRQGLPTDTQY
once | TRBV4-1 | ASSQAPSSEQF
. | TRBV7-2 | ASSGGTDRTGELF
. | TRBV9 | ASSVRMGLGGYT
once | TRBV29-1 | SVGVFQDYEQY
. | TRBV11-2 | ASSLPAGGYDTQY
. | TRBV11-3 | ASSSDFTGELF
. | TRBV27 | ASSPLAGGTEAF
once | TRBV21-1 | ASSPDISHSGANVLT
. | TRBV7-2 | ASSRDRGPPSYNEQF
once | TRBV2 | ASMGLREAQH
. | TRBV9 | ASSVVSAGDYNEQF
. | TRBV5-6 | ASSLGLAGGFYEQY
. | TRBV27 | ASSSVVQGTRI
few | TRBV27 | ASSLSLGYTPGNYGYT
. | TRBV18 | ASSIGRVRPEQF
. | TRBV29-1 | SVEDHGIEQY
. | TRBV18 | ASSLGLSGANVLT
few | TRBV21-1 | ASSRTSGSYEQY
once | TRBV4-1 | ASSPGLQKGTDTQY